One and the same sample provided the 32 T cell receptor beta chains below, sequenced in a study of cytomegalovirus exposure and HLA in healthy donors. PCR primers comprised 60 Vbeta and 13 Jbeta primers. Here immunoSEQ multiplex PCR was the method, and the copy in TCRdb shows in-frame clones only, minus some. The repertoire holds fewer than 120,000 clones, with about 80% as singletons. The sequencing sample was made of PBMCs. The receptor set was obtained from a woman aged 55-75 years in good health and CMV-seropositive.

The chain uses TRBV28 and TRBJ2-3, with a weak D call TRBD2 (5 bases). This CDR3 region has 17 residues. The germline V gene has CDR1 MDHEN and CDR2 SYDVKM. Trimming removed 5 bases from V and 2 bases from J, with 20 bases in between. CDR3 residues: CASSLLYAGSLTDTQYF. Here the CDR3 DNA reads TGTGCCAGCAGTCTCCTATATGCGGGTTCTCTCACAGATACGCAGTATTTT.

The chain links TRBV6-1 to TRBJ2-2; a weak D match, TRBD1 (6 bases). This CDR3 has 14 amino acids. V lost 1 base and J lost 7, with 10 bases in between. Germline V lookup: CDR1 MNHNS, CDR2 SASEGT. The DNA for the CDR3 is TGTGCCAGCAGTGAAGTTCGGGACATCGGGGAGCTGTTTTTT. This sequence encodes CASSEVRDIGELFF.

This chain links TRBV18 with TRBJ2-5; D may be TRBD2 (5 bases). This CDR3 comprises 21 residues. Trimming shortened V by 0 bases and J by 2 bases, and 28 bases separated the two germline ends. Germline CDR1 and CDR2: KGHSH and LQKENI. The CDR3 region is CASSPPKVKGDHQTLQETQYF. In nucleotides, the CDR3 is TGTGCCAGCTCACCACCTAAGGTGAAGGGAGATCACCAAACCCTACAAGAGACCCAGTACTTC.

The chain is built from TRBV28 and TRBJ2-3; D is possibly TRBD1 (7 bases). Germline values: CDR1 MDHEN, CDR2 SYDVKM. Between the trimmed V and J ends, which lost 6 bases and 4 bases, there was a span of 20 bases. The CDR3 is made up of 16 amino acids. The CDR3 protein is CASRGPRQGGADTQYF. CDR3 coding DNA: TGTGCCAGCAGGGGACCTCGGCAGGGGGGCGCAGATACGCAGTATTTT.

This clone was detected a few times. V is TRBV19 and J is TRBJ2-1; 7 nucleotides align to TRBD2. V lost 8 bases, J lost 0 bases, and 10 bases stayed unmatched. This CDR3 is built from 16 residues. Germline CDR1 reads LNHDA; CDR2 reads SQIVND (reference sequence). The CDR3 sequence is CASSRLGGISYNEQFF. As DNA, the CDR3 is TGTGCCAGTTCCCGCCTCGGGGGGATCTCCTACAATGAGCAGTTCTTC.

For the CDR3, the DNA is TGTGCCAGCGGTAAGGGGGGGAATAATTCACCCCTCCACTTT. Translated: CASGKGGNNSPLHF. The chain carries TRBV6-6 and TRBJ1-6, with D perhaps matching TRBD1 (6 bases). The germline CDR1 and CDR2 sequences are MNHNY and SVGAGI (reference sequence). The V and J ends lost 8 bases and 5 bases respectively, with 13 bases between them. The CDR3 is 14 amino acids.

This clone was observed a single time. This rearrangement joins TRBV6-6 to TRBJ1-2, with D tentatively TRBD1 (5 bases). The germline V and J ends were trimmed by 7 bases and 0 bases, with 12 bases remaining between them. The CDR3 has 14 amino acids. Germline assignment: CDR1 MNHNY and CDR2 SVGAGI (reference sequence). CDR3 protein: CASTGVRANYGYTF. CDR3 sequence (DNA): TGTGCCAGCACGGGGGTCAGGGCTAACTATGGCTACACCTTC.

The rearrangement joins TRBV6-5 to TRBJ2-2; 11 nucleotides agree with TRBD1. After removal of 6 bases from V and 6 bases from J, the junction contained 3 bases not matched to a gene. The CDR3 spans 14 residues. Germline V CDR1 and CDR2: MNHEY, SVGAGI. The CDR3 coding sequence is TGTGCCAGCAGCCCGGGACAGGGGGCCGGGGAGCTGTTTTTT. Its protein product is CASSPGQGAGELFF.

The sample holds a few counts of this clone. The CDR3 DNA is TGTGCCAGCAGTGAGAGGGAGGGTGGTCTAACTGAAGCTTTCTTT. It yields the protein CASSEREGGLTEAFF. The chain combines TRBV6-1 with TRBJ1-1; D gene unclear. This CDR3 is 15 amino acids long. Per the germline V gene, CDR1 is MNHNS and CDR2 is SASEGT. V was clipped by 3 bases and J by 5 bases, with 16 bases between them.

This chain links TRBV7-8 with TRBJ2-7; 7 bases match TRBD1. The CDR3 consists of 14 residues. CDR1 and CDR2 (germline): SGHVS, FQNEAQ. The V and J ends lost 6 bases and 0 bases, in that order; junction bases with no gene match: 5. The CDR3: CASSSRDSSYEQYF. DNA for the CDR3: TGTGCCAGCAGTTCCCGGGACAGCTCCTACGAGCAGTACTTC.

The CDR3 DNA is TGTGCCAGCAGCGTAATCTCCTCAGGATACAATGAGCAGTTCTTC. Translating gives CASSVISSGYNEQFF. The rearrangement links TRBV9 to TRBJ2-1; D remains unclear. Germline CDR1 and CDR2: SGDLS and YYNGEE. The V and J ends lost 1 base and 4 bases respectively, with 12 bases between them. This CDR3 comprises 15 residues.

This chain links TRBV7-3 with TRBJ2-7, with D possibly matching TRBD2 (6 bases). CDR3 length: 15 amino acids. Between the trimmed V and J ends, which lost 2 bases and 7 bases, there was a span of 18 bases. Looked up from germline, CDR1 is SGHTA and CDR2 is FQGTGA. CDR3 residues: CASSLYGSVPGEQYF. The CDR3 DNA reads TGTGCCAGCAGCTTATACGGGAGCGTCCCAGGGGAGCAGTACTTC.

The rearrangement joins TRBV28 to TRBJ2-7, with 10 bases identical to TRBD2. Germline CDR1 MDHEN, CDR2 SYDVKM. J lost 5 bases, V lost 4 bases, and 8 bases had no gene match. The CDR3 is 15 residues long. In DNA, the CDR3 is TGTGCCAGCAGTTCCCTACTAGCGGGATACAACGAGCAGTACTTC. Its translation: CASSSLLAGYNEQYF.

J is TRBJ2-5 and V is TRBV5-1; 14 nucleotides align to TRBD2. Germline V CDR1 and CDR2: SGHRS, YFSETQ. The CDR3 sequence is 16 residues long. Germline trimming cut 2 bases from V and 5 bases from J; bases unmatched to any gene: 5. This CDR3 is CASSFGTSGSQETQYF. CDR3 coding DNA: TGCGCCAGCAGCTTCGGGACTAGCGGGAGTCAGGAGACCCAGTACTTC.

This clone was picked up one time. The genes are TRBV7-9 and TRBJ2-2; TRBD2 agrees at 14 bases. The CDR3 spans 17 residues. The germline CDR1 and CDR2 sequences are SEHNR and FQNEAQ (reference sequence). Trimming cost V 4 bases and J 7 bases; bases outside gene matches: 8. CDR3 residues: CASSSFRLAGGGGELFF. The DNA of the CDR3 is TGTGCCAGCAGCTCCTTCCGACTAGCGGGAGGGGGCGGGGAGCTGTTTTTT.

The chain links TRBV11-2 to TRBJ2-7, with TRBD1 matching 10 bases. The trim removed 6 bases at V and 1 base at J, leaving 9 bases unmatched. The germline CDR1 and CDR2 sequences are SGHAT and FQNNGV. The CDR3 has 16 amino acids. CDR3 residues: CASRRPGQGRSYEQYF. In nucleotides, the CDR3 is TGTGCCAGCAGGCGTCCGGGACAGGGGAGATCCTACGAGCAGTACTTC.

J is TRBJ2-1 and V is TRBV7-9, with a weak D call TRBD2 (6 bases). This CDR3 is built from 15 residues. V gave up 2 bases and J gave up 4 bases, with 12 bases separating them. Germline V gene lookup returns CDR1 SEHNR and CDR2 FQNEAQ (reference sequence). The CDR3 nucleotides are TGTGCCAGCAGCTTATCGGGGACTGTTTACAATGAGCAGTTCTTC. Translation gives CASSLSGTVYNEQFF.

The chain is built from TRBV29-1 and TRBJ2-1; D is unresolved. Germline values: CDR1 SQVTM, CDR2 ANQGSEA. Trimming stripped 5 bases from V and 15 bases from J, with 14 bases between. The length of the CDR3 is 10 residues. The CDR3 protein is CSVLEQVGFF. The CDR3 nucleotides are TGCAGCGTTCTCGAGCAGGTGGGGTTCTTC.

The chain has TRBV27 and TRBJ2-7; 8 nucleotides line up with TRBD1. V lost 5 bases and J lost 2; bases outside the gene matches: 11. The CDR3 consists of 16 residues. Germline CDR1 is MNHEY and CDR2 is SMNVEV (reference sequence). The DNA of the CDR3 is TGTGCCAGCAGTCCATCGACAGGGGCCCTAACCTACGAGCAGTACTTC. This codes for CASSPSTGALTYEQYF.

This chain links TRBV7-3 with TRBJ1-1; D call uncertain. Per germline, CDR1 SGHTA and CDR2 FQGTGA. The CDR3 runs to 21 residues. V lost 10 bases and J 0 bases, leaving 36 bases between the germline ends. The CDR3 DNA follows: TGTGCCAACACCTCACATTACCTCTCTCCCGGGGTTGTGATGATGAACACTGAAGCTTTCTTT. It yields the protein CANTSHYLSPGVVMMNTEAFF.

The chain is built from TRBV7-8 and TRBJ2-7, with D tentatively TRBD1 (5 bases). Germline V gene sequence: CDR1 SGHVS, CDR2 FQNEAQ. Between the trimmed V and J ends, which lost 5 bases and 2 bases, there was a span of 13 bases. This CDR3 comprises 14 residues. The CDR3 sequence is CASSTRRDPYEQYF. CDR3 DNA sequence: TGTGCCAGCAGCACCCGCAGGGATCCCTACGAGCAGTACTTC.

The genes are TRBV9 and TRBJ2-7, with 8 nucleotides matching TRBD2. Trimming removed 4 bases from V and 0 bases from J; junction bases left unmatched: 6. Germline V gene data show CDR1 as SGDLS and CDR2 as YYNGEE. There are 15 residues in the CDR3. CDR3 protein: CASSKTSGYSYEQYF. The CDR3 DNA reads as TGTGCCAGCAGCAAAACTAGCGGTTACTCCTACGAGCAGTACTTC.

V is TRBV7-2 and J is TRBJ2-1; 9 nucleotides agree with TRBD2. CDR1 is SGHTA, CDR2 FQGNSA, per germline. The CDR3 is 18 amino acids. J gave up 9 bases and V 5 bases, and 20 bases lay outside the gene matches. This chain's CDR3 is CASSGPGREGRSSVEQFF. CDR3 nucleotide sequence: TGTGCCAGCAGCGGCCCAGGGCGGGAGGGCCGGAGTTCAGTTGAGCAGTTCTTC.

The rearrangement links TRBV29-1 to TRBJ2-7; the match to TRBD2 covers 9 bases. The CDR3 runs 16 residues. Trimming removed 1 base from V and 3 bases from J; junction bases left unmatched: 10. The germline gives CDR1 SQVTM, CDR2 ANQGSEA. CDR3 residues: CSVEGSLAGDLYEQYF. For the CDR3, the DNA is TGCAGCGTTGAAGGCTCTTTAGCGGGGGACCTCTACGAGCAGTACTTC.

The rearrangement links TRBV30 to TRBJ2-5; D is possibly TRBD2 (5 bases). The germline V and J ends were trimmed by 2 bases and 6 bases, with 13 bases remaining between them. Germline assignment: CDR1 GTSNPN and CDR2 SVGIG (reference sequence). The CDR3 length is 13 residues. The CDR3 bases are TGTGCCTGGAGTCTGGCGGGTGGGCAGACCCAGTACTTC. As protein: CAWSLAGGQTQYF.

The chain carries TRBV19 and TRBJ2-1; TRBD1 might be the D (6 bases). Germline V gene data show CDR1 as LNHDA and CDR2 as SQIVND (reference sequence). V lost 10 bases and J lost 4, with 20 bases in between. The CDR3 is 15 amino acids. CDR3 region: CATTLRGDSYNEQFF. The CDR3 DNA reads as TGTGCCACCACCCTCAGGGGAGACTCTTACAATGAGCAGTTCTTC. The entire variable domain, with the rest obtained from reference TRBV19 and TRBJ2-1, is as follows: DGGITQSPKYLFRKEGQNVTLSCEQNLNHDAMYWYRQDPGQGLRLIYYSQIVNDFQKGDIAEGYSVSREKKESFPLTVTSAQKNPTAFYLCATTLRGDSYNEQFFGPGTRLTVL.

This chain uses TRBV7-3 with TRBJ2-4; TRBD1 might be the D (5 bases). V was clipped by 5 bases and J by 6 bases, with 8 bases between them. The CDR3 runs 12 residues. The germline CDR1 and CDR2 sequences are SGHTA and FQGTGA. Here the CDR3 DNA reads TGTGCCAGCAGCCCCCAGGGAAACATTCAGTACTTC. It yields the protein CASSPQGNIQYF.

The chain joins TRBV19 to TRBJ1-1, with 9 positions matching TRBD1. V lost 2 bases, J lost 3 bases, and 4 bases stayed unmatched. CDR1 and CDR2 (germline): LNHDA, SQIVND (reference sequence). The CDR3 extends over 15 amino acids. The CDR3: CASSISRTGDTEAFF. The CDR3 DNA sequence: TGTGCCAGTAGTATATCCAGGACAGGGGACACTGAAGCTTTCTTT. Variable domain in full (rest from reference TRBV19 and TRBJ1-1): DGGITQSPKYLFRKEGQNVTLSCEQNLNHDAMYWYRQDPGQGLRLIYYSQIVNDFQKGDIAEGYSVSREKKESFPLTVTSAQKNPTAFYLCASSISRTGDTEAFFGQGTRLTVV.

Concerning this clone: The junction differs from germline at one of its ends, possibly a read error. The identical CDR3 is also encoded by other nucleotide sequences in the sample. The rearrangement links TRBV7-2 to TRBJ2-7, with a possible D match to TRBD2 (5 bases). The CDR3 consists of 14 residues. Per germline, CDR1 SGHTA and CDR2 FQGNSA. DNA of the CDR3: TGTGCCAGCAGCCTAGCCAGTGTCGGCGGCGAGCAGTACTTC. This translates into CASSLASVGGEQYF.

The chain couples TRBV18 to TRBJ2-1, with unresolved D. Looked up from germline, CDR1 is KGHSH and CDR2 is LQKENI. The CDR3 consists of 13 residues. Trimming pared 3 bases from V and 6 bases from J, leaving 9 bases between. For the CDR3, the DNA is TGTGCCAGCTCACCCCTCCTTTCCAATGAGCAGTTCTTC. Translated, it gives CASSPLLSNEQFF.

In its sample, this clone was seen a few times. This rearrangement joins TRBV28 to TRBJ1-5; 7 bases match TRBD1. V was pared by 5 bases and J by 7 bases, with 8 bases of the junction left unmatched. The CDR3 sequence is 14 residues long. Germline assignment: CDR1 MDHEN and CDR2 SYDVKM. The CDR3 reads CASSKGGGGQPQHF. CDR3 in DNA: TGTGCCAGCAGTAAAGGGGGCGGAGGGCAGCCCCAGCATTTT.

The chain employs TRBV6-6 and TRBJ1-2; 10 bases align to TRBD1. Unmatched junction bases numbered 8, after V lost 5 bases and J lost 5 bases. Germline CDR1 and CDR2: MNHNY and SVGAGI (reference sequence). The length of the CDR3 is 15 residues. The CDR3 region is CASSAGQGGRYGYTF. DNA of the CDR3: TGTGCCAGCAGTGCTGGACAGGGGGGTAGATATGGCTACACCTTC.